The T cell receptor beta chain under discussion was sequenced for a study of blood T cell repertoires in COVID-19 (dated by TCRdb to about 2020). Background on the whole study: The collaborator samples originated in the United States, Italy and Spain and spanned the acute and convalescent phases of COVID-19. The prospective study material was composed of cDNA or gDNA derived from T cells, B-cell-depleted T cells, or PBMCs. Subjects who had been exposed to COVID-19, were actively infected with it, or had recovered from it provided the deeply sampled blood TCRbeta repertoires that made up the dataset. The repertoires were made available in a free public database intended to serve as a resource for research on the immune response to SARS-CoV-2. The samples were drawn from the first 160 participants of the ongoing ImmuneRACE study and from about 1,200 subjects provided by 6 global collaborators. Nearly every sample came with metadata listing a de-identified subject ID, COVID-19 status, age in years and sex. Where HLA class I and class II types were available, the types were taken from metadata supplied by the sample provider, not from assay-based typing. Results and caveats for the whole study, not just this receptor: The quantity of clinical and demographic metadata differed by source and by participant and was supplied without curation.

Concerning this clone itself: Its antigen is not yet known. The input lacks base qualities; no much larger clone sits a single base away.

Participants in the prospective study were aged about 18 to 95 years, lived in over 20 United States geographic areas, and enrolled through a virtual design. In the prospective study, cohorts were assigned on the basis of participant-reported clinical history obtained from a screening survey and a study questionnaire. ImmuneRACE Cohort 3 recovered participants were defined by two consecutive negative NP/OP PCR tests, healthcare professional clearance, or symptom resolution. In the prospective study, mobile phlebotomists collected whole blood, serum and a nasopharyngeal or oropharyngeal swab from each participant. Participants in the prospective study had the option to provide additional blood draws and questionnaires over a roughly 2-month period. Before DNA extraction, prospective study blood samples were shipped either frozen or at room temperature. The immunoSEQ Assay, a bias-controlled multiplex PCR, was used to amplify TCRbeta CDR3 regions from genomic DNA. Concerning the study's data processing: Within the assay, amplification of reference gene primers was used to estimate how many nucleated cells each sample contained. Sequence reads were collapsed and filtered to measure the absolute abundance of every unique TCRbeta CDR3 rearrangement. For each sample, productive Simpson clonality was calculated as the square root of Simpson's diversity index over productive rearrangements. The table was pulled from immuneACCESS by TCRdb, which kept in-frame rearrangements only. Such tables lose some clones; where checked, under half of the loss comes from unresolved V genes, and the rest has no known cause. V, J and clone size reflect that table, while D and trimming were determined from the DNA. The sample table records under 300,000 clones; 85% to 90% of these occur just once. Together, the top ten hold about 1.6% of the sample.

Spanning cysteine to phenylalanine, the CDR3 consists of 15 amino acids. Only CDR3 DNA remains: 45 bases, in frame from the first base. Unmatched junction bases come to 6, with V trimmed by 0 bases and J by 5 bases. In the germline V gene, CDR1 corresponds to SGHRS and CDR2 to YFSETQ. What was sequenced was PBMCs or T cells enriched from blood (not recorded which). The rearrangement combines TRBV5-1 with TRBJ1-1; TRBD1 lines up with 8 middle nucleotides. This receptor was taken from a woman aged 45 to 65 who had recovered from COVID-19. CDR3 loop: CASSLGQGLGTEAFF. The nucleotide sequence is given as TGCGCCAGCAGCTTGGGACAGGGGCTAGGGACTGAAGCTTTCTTT.